This T cell receptor (beta chain) was recovered during a study of blood T cells in healthy people across ages. The CDR3 is 17 amino acids. CDR1 SGHRS and CDR2 YFSETQ come from the germline V gene. J was trimmed by 5 bases and V by 0 bases; bases with no gene match: 7. Findings and caveats of the study: In older individuals, TCR beta diversity per million T cells was lower, falling roughly linearly with age.

Through a sample-barcoded 5' primer and a J-beta primer mix, a second PCR was run for roughly 7 to 11 cycles. TCRdb passed the 5' RACE reads through MiXCR, listing each CDR3 protein once. The sample yields around 800,000 distinct CDR3 sequences, roughly 26% seen once. This clonotype turned up a few times. The antigen is not known. This sample also appeared in a second study, on T cells of mothers and their children. As that study records: Six or seven children, together with their three healthy Caucasian mothers, made up the donors.

The origin of this receptor is a boy between 10 and 17 years old in good health. The genes are TRBV5-1 and TRBJ2-1, with 11 bases identical to TRBD2. Material for sequencing was blood. The CDR3 protein is CASSLGVGLAENNEQFF. The CDR3 coding sequence is TGCGCCAGCAGCTTGGGCGTGGGACTAGCGGAAAACAATGAGCAGTTCTTC.